A single sample gave rise to the 15 T cell receptor beta chains below, sequenced in a study of long-term antiretroviral therapy in people with HIV. An immunoSEQ assay, version v3.0, was performed at survey level. Sequencing used immunoSEQ multiplex PCR; TCRdb keeps in-frame clones, though not all of them. The sample consists of more than 15,000 clones, 85% to 95% of them appearing once. The sequenced sample was unsorted PBMCs, obtained 10 to 12 years after starting antiretroviral therapy. These receptors were collected from a man aged 25-40 years with HIV.

The CDR3 is CASSLASLGHTEAFF. The CDR3 DNA reads as TGCGCCAGCAGCTTGGCATCGTTGGGGCACACTGAAGCTTTCTTT. V usage is TRBV5-1 and J usage is TRBJ1-1, with a possible D match to TRBD1 (5 bases). This CDR3 has 15 residues. V was clipped by 0 bases and J by 3 bases, with 12 bases between them. CDR1 and CDR2 (germline): SGHRS, YFSETQ.

The chain links TRBV5-5 to TRBJ1-5; 7 nucleotides agree with TRBD1. V lost 0 bases, J lost 9 bases, and 3 bases stayed unmatched. The length of the CDR3 is 13 residues. Germline V gene lookup returns CDR1 SGHKS and CDR2 YYEKEE (reference sequence). The CDR3 spells CASSLEGGAPQHF. The CDR3 bases are TGTGCCAGCAGCTTGGAAGGGGGCGCGCCCCAGCATTTT.

The chain combines TRBV11-3 with TRBJ2-1, with a possible D match to TRBD2 (5 bases). Deletions cut 6 bases from V and 8 bases from J, with 17 bases between. This CDR3 has 14 amino acids. Germline values: CDR1 SGHNT, CDR2 YENEEA. The CDR3 loop is CASSRISGSYEQFF. CDR3 nucleotides: TGTGCCAGCAGTCGGATCTCGGGGAGCTATGAGCAGTTCTTC. Complete variable domain (other parts from reference TRBV11-3 and TRBJ2-1): EAGVVQSPRYKIIEKKQPVAFWCNPISGHNTLYWYLQNLGQGPELLIRYENEEAVDDSQLPKDRFSAERLKGVDSTLKIQPAELGDSAVYLCASSRISGSYEQFFGPGTRLTVL.

The genes are TRBV19 and TRBJ1-5; 8 bases fit TRBD1. J was trimmed by 4 bases and V by 3 bases; bases with no gene match: 14. This CDR3 has 18 amino acids. Germline V gives CDR1 LNHDA, CDR2 SQIVND (reference sequence). CDR3 coding DNA: TGTGCCAGTAGTATCACCCAAGACATTTGGACAGGGAATCAGCCCCAGCATTTT. Translation gives CASSITQDIWTGNQPQHF.

This chain connects TRBV18 to TRBJ1-6; 8 bases agree with TRBD1. This CDR3 is 13 amino acids long. CDR1 is KGHSH, CDR2 LQKENI, per germline. Unmatched junction bases numbered 3, after V lost 4 bases and J lost 10 bases. CDR3 in DNA: TGTGCCAGCTCACGGGCAGGGGGCTCACCCCTCCACTTT. Its translation: CASSRAGGSPLHF.

The chain is built from TRBV27 and TRBJ1-2; TRBD1 is a possible D gene (5 bases). Germline V gene lookup returns CDR1 MNHEY and CDR2 SMNVEV (reference sequence). Trimming cost V 6 bases and J 3 bases, with 11 bases left between them. The CDR3 totals 13 residues. The CDR3 sequence is CASREGTDYGYTF. The CDR3 bases are TGTGCCAGCAGGGAAGGGACGGACTATGGCTACACCTTC.

V usage is TRBV11-2 and J usage is TRBJ1-6; D might be TRBD1 (6 bases). Trimming cost V 5 bases and J 6 bases, with 11 bases left between them. The CDR3 contains 14 residues. Germline lookup yields CDR1 SGHAT and CDR2 FQNNGV. CDR3 DNA sequence: TGTGCCAGCAGCCATAACAGGGTTAATTCACCCCTCCACTTT. Amino acids: CASSHNRVNSPLHF.

With regard to this clone: At one end, the junction sequence differs from germline, possibly due to a read error. This sequence joins TRBV7-7 and TRBJ2-5, with D perhaps TRBD2 (6 bases). This CDR3 has 15 amino acids. CDR1 is SSHAT and CDR2 is FNYEAQ in the germline V gene (reference sequence). The CDR3 loop is CASTVSGDLRETQYF. CDR3 nucleotide sequence: TGTGCTAGCACCGTCTCGGGGGACTTGAGGGAGACCCAGTACTTC.

Here the CDR3 reads CASTQTGTETQYF. In nucleotides, the CDR3 is TGTGCCAGTACCCAGACAGGAACGGAGACCCAGTACTTC. The chain combines TRBV19 with TRBJ2-5; maybe TRBD1 (6 bases). Trimming shortened V by 7 bases and J by 5 bases, and 14 bases separated the two germline ends. CDR1 is LNHDA, CDR2 SQIVND, per germline (reference sequence). The CDR3 spans 13 residues.

The chain is built from TRBV6-1 and TRBJ1-2; unclear D gene. Deletions cut 5 bases from V and 1 base from J, with 14 bases between. The CDR3 extends over 15 amino acids. Germline CDR1 reads MNHNS; CDR2 reads SASEGT. CDR3 sequence reads: CASSLSRGFNYGYTF. The CDR3 coding sequence is TGTGCCAGCAGTCTTTCACGGGGATTTAACTATGGCTACACCTTC.

As for this clone: Other DNA sequences in this sample translate to the same CDR3. The V call is TRBV2, the J call TRBJ2-1; D unresolved. The germline V gene has CDR1 SNHLY and CDR2 FYNNEI. V lost 6 bases, J lost 0 bases, and 18 bases lay in between. The CDR3 covers 17 residues. The CDR3 region has the DNA TGTGCCAGCAGGTTTGGCCCAGGTCTTCTCTCCTACAATGAGCAGTTCTTC. Encoded protein: CASRFGPGLLSYNEQFF.

The V call is TRBV28, the J call TRBJ2-3; 7 bases are shared with TRBD2. CDR3 length: 15 amino acids. V lost 4 bases and J lost 9; bases outside the gene matches: 13. Per the germline V gene, CDR1 is MDHEN and CDR2 is SYDVKM. CDR3 DNA: TGTGCCAGCAGTTCCCCTAGCGGAGGCGCCGAGACGCAGTATTTT. It yields the protein CASSSPSGGAETQYF.

The chain links TRBV15 to TRBJ1-5; D unclear. Trimming stripped 4 bases from V and 4 bases from J, with 8 bases between. This CDR3 region has 13 residues. The V gene's germline CDR1 is LNHNV and CDR2 YYDKDF (reference sequence). DNA of the CDR3: TGTGCCACCAGCAAAATGCAAAATCAGCCCCAGCATTTT. Protein sequence: CATSKMQNQPQHF.

The chain is built from TRBV30 and TRBJ1-4; tentative D call: TRBD1 (5 bases). Germline CDR1 and CDR2: GTSNPN and SVGIG (reference sequence). This CDR3 has 13 amino acids. V was trimmed by 4 bases and J by 4 bases, leaving 10 bases between them. The CDR3 reads CAWMVQGNEKLFF. The CDR3 DNA sequence: TGTGCCTGGATGGTTCAGGGTAATGAAAAACTGTTTTTT.

The chain couples TRBV27 to TRBJ2-5; unclear D gene. Germline V lookup: CDR1 MNHEY, CDR2 SMNVEV (reference sequence). The CDR3 sequence is 12 residues long. The V and J ends lost 0 bases and 5 bases respectively, with 4 bases between them. CDR3 sequence: CASSLSEETQYF. The CDR3 DNA is TGTGCCAGCAGTTTATCGGAGGAGACCCAGTACTTC.